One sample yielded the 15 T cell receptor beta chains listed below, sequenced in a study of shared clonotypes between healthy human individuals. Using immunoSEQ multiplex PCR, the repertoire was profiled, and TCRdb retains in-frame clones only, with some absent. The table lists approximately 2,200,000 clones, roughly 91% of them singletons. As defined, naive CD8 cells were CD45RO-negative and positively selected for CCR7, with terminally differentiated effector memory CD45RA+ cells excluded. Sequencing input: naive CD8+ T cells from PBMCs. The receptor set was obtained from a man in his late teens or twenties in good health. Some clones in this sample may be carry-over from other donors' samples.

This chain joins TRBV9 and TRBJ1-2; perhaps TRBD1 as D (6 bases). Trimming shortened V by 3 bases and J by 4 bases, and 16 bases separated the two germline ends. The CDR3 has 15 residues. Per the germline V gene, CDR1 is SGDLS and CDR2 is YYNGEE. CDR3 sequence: CASSEVPGVAYGYTF. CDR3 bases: TGTGCCAGCAGCGAGGTCCCAGGGGTTGCCTATGGCTACACCTTC.

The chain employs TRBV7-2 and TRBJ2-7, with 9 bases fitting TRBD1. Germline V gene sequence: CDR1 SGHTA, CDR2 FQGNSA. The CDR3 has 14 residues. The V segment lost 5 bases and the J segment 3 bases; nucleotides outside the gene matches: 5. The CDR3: CASSEDRGNYEQYF. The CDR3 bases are TGTGCCAGCAGCGAGGACAGGGGAAACTACGAGCAGTACTTC.

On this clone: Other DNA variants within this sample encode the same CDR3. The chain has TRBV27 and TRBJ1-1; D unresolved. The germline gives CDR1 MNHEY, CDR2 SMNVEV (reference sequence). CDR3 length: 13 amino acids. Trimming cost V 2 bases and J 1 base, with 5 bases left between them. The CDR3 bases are TGTGCCAGCAGTTTAGTCCGGAACACTGAAGCTTTCTTT. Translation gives CASSLVRNTEAFF.

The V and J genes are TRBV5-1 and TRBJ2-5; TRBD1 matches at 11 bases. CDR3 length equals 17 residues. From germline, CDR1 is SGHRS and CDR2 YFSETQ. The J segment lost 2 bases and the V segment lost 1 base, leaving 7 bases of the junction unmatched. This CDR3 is CASSLIIRDRGQETQYF. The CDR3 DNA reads TGCGCCAGCAGCTTGATAATCCGGGACAGGGGGCAAGAGACCCAGTACTTC.

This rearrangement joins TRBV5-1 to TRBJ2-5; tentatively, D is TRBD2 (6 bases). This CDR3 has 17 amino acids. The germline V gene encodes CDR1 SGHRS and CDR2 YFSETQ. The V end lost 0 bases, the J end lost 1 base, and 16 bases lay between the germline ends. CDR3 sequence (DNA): TGCGCCAGCAGCTTGGTGTTGAAGGCTAGCGCCCAAGAGACCCAGTACTTC. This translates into CASSLVLKASAQETQYF.

CDR3 coding DNA: TGTGCCAGCCGCAGGGCGGCCACTGAAGCTTTCTTT. It codes for CASRRAATEAFF. J is TRBJ1-1 and V is TRBV11-2, with D tentatively TRBD1 (5 bases). V gave up 8 bases and J gave up 4 bases, with 11 bases separating them. The CDR3 consists of 12 residues. Germline V CDR1 and CDR2: SGHAT, FQNNGV.

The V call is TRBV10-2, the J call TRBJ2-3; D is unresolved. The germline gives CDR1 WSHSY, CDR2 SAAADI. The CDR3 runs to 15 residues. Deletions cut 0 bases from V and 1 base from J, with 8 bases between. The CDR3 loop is CASSESEMGTDTQYF. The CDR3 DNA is TGCGCCAGCAGTGAGTCGGAAATGGGCACAGATACGCAGTATTTT.

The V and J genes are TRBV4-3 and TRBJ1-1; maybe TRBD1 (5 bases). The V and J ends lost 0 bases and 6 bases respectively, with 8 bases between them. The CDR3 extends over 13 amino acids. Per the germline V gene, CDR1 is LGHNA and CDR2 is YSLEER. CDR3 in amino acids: CASSQEWGAEAFF. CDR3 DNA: TGCGCCAGCAGCCAAGAATGGGGCGCTGAAGCTTTCTTT.

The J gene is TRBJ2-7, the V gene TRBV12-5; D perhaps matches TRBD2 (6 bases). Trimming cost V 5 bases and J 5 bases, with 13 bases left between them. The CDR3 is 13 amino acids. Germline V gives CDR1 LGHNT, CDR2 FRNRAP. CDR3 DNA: TGTGCTAGTGGTATGGGACTTTCGCACGAGCAGTACTTC. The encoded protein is CASGMGLSHEQYF.

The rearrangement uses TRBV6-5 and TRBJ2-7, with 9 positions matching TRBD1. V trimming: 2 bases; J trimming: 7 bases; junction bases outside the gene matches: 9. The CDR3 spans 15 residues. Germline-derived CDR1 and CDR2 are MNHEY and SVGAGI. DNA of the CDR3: TGTGCCAGCAGTTACCCGGGACAGGGTCTAGGGGAGCAGTACTTC. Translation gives CASSYPGQGLGEQYF.

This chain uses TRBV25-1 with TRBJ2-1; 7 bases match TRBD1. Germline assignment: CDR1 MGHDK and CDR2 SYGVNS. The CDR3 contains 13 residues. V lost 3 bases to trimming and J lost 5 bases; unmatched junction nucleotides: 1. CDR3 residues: CASSDGTDNEQFF. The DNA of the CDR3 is TGTGCCAGCAGTGATGGGACAGACAATGAGCAGTTCTTC.

For the CDR3, the DNA is TGTGCCAGCAGGAGGACAGACAACACTGAAGCTTTCTTT. This gives the protein CASRRTDNTEAFF. The genes are TRBV6-1 and TRBJ1-1, with a possible D match to TRBD1 (6 bases). This CDR3 comprises 13 residues. V shed 6 bases and J shed 2 bases, with 10 bases lying between them. Germline CDR1 is MNHNS and CDR2 is SASEGT.

As DNA, the CDR3 is TGCAGCGCCCTAGCTGGACTAGCGGGAGGAAGCGAGCAGTACTTC. Translating gives CSALAGLAGGSEQYF. The chain couples TRBV29-1 to TRBJ2-5; 14 bases agree with TRBD2. TRBJ2-7 matches the DNA end more closely, so the J call is doubtful. CDR3 length equals 15 residues. Germline lookup yields CDR1 SQVTM and CDR2 ANQGSEA.

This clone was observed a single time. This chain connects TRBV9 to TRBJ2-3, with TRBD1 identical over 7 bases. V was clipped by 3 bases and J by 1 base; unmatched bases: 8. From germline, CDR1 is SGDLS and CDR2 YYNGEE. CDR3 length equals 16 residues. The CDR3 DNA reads TGTGCCAGCAGCGAGATGGGACAGTACCGCACAGATACGCAGTATTTT. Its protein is CASSEMGQYRTDTQYF.

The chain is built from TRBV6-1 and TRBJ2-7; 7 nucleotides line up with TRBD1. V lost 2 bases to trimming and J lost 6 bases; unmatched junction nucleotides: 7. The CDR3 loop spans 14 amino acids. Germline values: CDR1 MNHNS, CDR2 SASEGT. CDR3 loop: CASSERDSRGEQYF. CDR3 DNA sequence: TGTGCCAGCAGTGAAAGGGACAGCCGGGGCGAGCAGTACTTC.